Below are 2 T cell receptor beta chains sequenced from a single sample in a study of blood T cell repertoires in COVID-19. The table came from immunoSEQ multiplex PCR; TCRdb's copy has only in-frame clones and leaves some out. The sample holds around 260,000 clones, 84% seen once. Sequencing was carried out using peripheral blood. All receptors derive from a man aged 60 to 69 with acute or convalescent COVID-19.

V gene TRBV9 combines with J gene TRBJ2-7; 10 bases fit TRBD2. V was pared by 0 bases and J by 5 bases, with 20 bases of the junction left unmatched. This CDR3 spans 20 amino acids. CDR1 is SGDLS, CDR2 YYNGEE, per germline. The CDR3 bases are TGTGCCAGCAGCGTAGTTCCAGAGGCTAGCGGGAGCGTTAGTTTCGACGAGCAGTACTTC. Amino acids: CASSVVPEASGSVSFDEQYF.

The chain is built from TRBV4-1 and TRBJ2-1; TRBD2 aligns across 9 bases. The CDR3 is 19 amino acids. The V and J ends lost 0 bases and 5 bases, in that order; junction bases with no gene match: 14. CDR1 is MGHRA and CDR2 is YSYEKL in the germline V gene. Here the CDR3 reads CASSQDPPWARGGNNEQFF. DNA of the CDR3: TGCGCCAGCAGCCAAGATCCTCCCTGGGCGCGGGGGGGAAACAATGAGCAGTTCTTC.